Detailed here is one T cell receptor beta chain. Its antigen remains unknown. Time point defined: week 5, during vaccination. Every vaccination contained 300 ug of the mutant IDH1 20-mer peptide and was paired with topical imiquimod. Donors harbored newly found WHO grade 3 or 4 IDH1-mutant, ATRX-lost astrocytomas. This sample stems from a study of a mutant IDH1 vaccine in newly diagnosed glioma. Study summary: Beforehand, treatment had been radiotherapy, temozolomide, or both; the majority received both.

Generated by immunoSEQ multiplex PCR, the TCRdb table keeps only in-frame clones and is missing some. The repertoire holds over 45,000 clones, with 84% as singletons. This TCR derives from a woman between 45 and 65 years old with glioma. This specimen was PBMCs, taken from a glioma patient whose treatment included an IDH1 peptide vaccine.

DNA of the CDR3: TGTGCCACCAGCAGGATTATGGACAGGGCCAATGAAAAACTGTTTTTT. It specifies CATSRIMDRANEKLFF. The chain uses TRBV15 and TRBJ1-4, with 8 nucleotides matching TRBD1. The V gene end was trimmed by 3 bases and the J gene end by 5 bases; junction bases not matched to a gene: 8. Germline CDR1 LNHNV, CDR2 YYDKDF (reference sequence). CDR3 length: 16 amino acids.